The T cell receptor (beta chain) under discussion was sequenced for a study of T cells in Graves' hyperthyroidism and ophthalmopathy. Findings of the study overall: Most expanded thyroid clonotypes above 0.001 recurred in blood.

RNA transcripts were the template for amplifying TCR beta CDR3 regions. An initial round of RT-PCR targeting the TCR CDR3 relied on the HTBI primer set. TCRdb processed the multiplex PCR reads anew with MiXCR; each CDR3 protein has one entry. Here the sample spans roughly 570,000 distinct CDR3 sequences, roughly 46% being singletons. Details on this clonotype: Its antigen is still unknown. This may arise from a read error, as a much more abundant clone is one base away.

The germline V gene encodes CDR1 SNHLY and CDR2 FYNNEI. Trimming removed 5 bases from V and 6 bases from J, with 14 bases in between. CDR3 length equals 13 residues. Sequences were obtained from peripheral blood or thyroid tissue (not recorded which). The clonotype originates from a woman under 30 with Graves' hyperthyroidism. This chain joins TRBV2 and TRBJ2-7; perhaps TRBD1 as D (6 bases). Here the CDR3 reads CASSLQGFGEQYF. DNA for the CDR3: TGTGCCAGCAGTTTACAGGGATTCGGCGAGCAGTACTTC.